The 9 T cell receptor beta chains below come from one sample, sequenced in a study of T cell responses to AZD1222 COVID-19 vaccine. TCRdb's table, derived via immunoSEQ multiplex PCR, lists solely in-frame clones and lacks some. Here the sample spans over 110,000 clones, 92% being singletons. The sequencing used peripheral blood, collected 28 days after the second AZD1222 dose. The receptors were gathered from an adult who received the AZD1222 COVID-19 vaccine.

This chain links TRBV6-1 with TRBJ2-7; D is unresolved. The V end was cut by 2 bases, the J end by 2 bases, with 10 bases between. The CDR3 loop spans 14 amino acids. CDR1 and CDR2 from the germline V gene are MNHNS and SASEGT. Written as DNA, the CDR3 is TGTGCCAGCAGTGAACTGGCAGAAGCCTACGAGCAGTACTTC. This gives the protein CASSELAEAYEQYF.

This clone is a singleton in its sample. The rearrangement uses TRBV2 and TRBJ1-5; D is perhaps TRBD1 (6 bases). Looked up from germline, CDR1 is SNHLY and CDR2 is FYNNEI. This CDR3 comprises 16 residues. V shed 3 bases and J shed 7 bases, with 19 bases lying between them. DNA of the CDR3: TGTGCCAGCAGTGAGAGTTCCCAAGGGGGTTGGCAGCCCCAGCATTTT. The encoded protein is CASSESSQGGWQPQHF. Variable domain in full (rest from reference TRBV2 and TRBJ1-5): EPEVTQTPSHQVTQMGQEVILRCVPISNHLYFYWYRQILGQKVEFLVSFYNNEISEKSEIFDDQFSVERPDGSNFTLKIRSTKLEDSAMYFCASSESSQGGWQPQHFGDGTRLSIL.

The chain employs TRBV28 and TRBJ1-2; D gene ambiguous. Germline values: CDR1 MDHEN, CDR2 SYDVKM. Trimming pared 5 bases from V and 5 bases from J, leaving 12 bases between. The CDR3 runs 13 residues. CDR3 sequence reads: CASSRDFAYGYTF. The DNA of the CDR3 is TGTGCCAGCAGTAGGGATTTCGCTTATGGCTACACCTTC.

V usage is TRBV7-6 and J usage is TRBJ2-3; a weak D match, TRBD2 (5 bases). Trimming shortened V by 5 bases and J by 2 bases, and 14 bases separated the two germline ends. This CDR3 has 15 amino acids. Germline loops: CDR1 SGHVS, CDR2 FNYEAQ. The CDR3 sequence: CASSPSGSHTDTQYF. CDR3 sequence (DNA): TGTGCCAGCAGCCCGTCGGGGAGTCACACAGATACGCAGTATTTT.

A single count supports this clone. The V call is TRBV10-3, the J call TRBJ2-5; D might be TRBD1 (5 bases). Trimming cost V 0 bases and J 2 bases, with 10 bases left between them. CDR3 length: 15 residues. Germline CDR1 is ENHRY and CDR2 is SYGVKD. CDR3 loop: CAISESTGAQETQYF. The CDR3 DNA reads as TGTGCCATCAGTGAGTCAACAGGTGCTCAAGAGACCCAGTACTTC.

The chain links TRBV6-5 to TRBJ1-1; D gene uncertain. The CDR3 spans 13 residues. Trimming left V 6 bases short and J 2 bases short, with 10 bases between. The germline V gene has CDR1 MNHEY and CDR2 SVGAGI. The CDR3 is CASRLGLNTEAFF. CDR3 sequence (DNA): TGTGCCAGCAGACTAGGACTAAACACTGAAGCTTTCTTT.

This sequence joins TRBV7-8 and TRBJ1-2, with 7 bases identical to TRBD1. The CDR3 has 17 amino acids. V was pared by 5 bases and J by 7 bases, with 19 bases of the junction left unmatched. CDR1 is SGHVS and CDR2 is FQNEAQ in the germline V gene. The chain's CDR3 is CASSGGGTDTISAGYTF. CDR3 nucleotides: TGTGCCAGCAGCGGAGGAGGGACAGACACCATCAGCGCTGGCTACACCTTC.

The gene calls are TRBV30 and TRBJ2-1; maybe TRBD2 (6 bases). Germline CDR1 and CDR2: GTSNPN and SVGIG (reference sequence). With 0 bases removed from V and 6 bases from J, the gap between germline ends came to 12 bases. This CDR3 is 14 amino acids long. Here the CDR3 reads CAWSVGLATNEQFF. DNA for the CDR3: TGTGCCTGGAGTGTCGGGCTAGCGACCAATGAGCAGTTCTTC.

The chain couples TRBV3-1 (or the pseudogene TRBV3-2) to TRBJ2-5; TRBD2 agrees at 12 bases. The CDR3 runs to 16 residues. From germline, CDR1 is LGHDT and CDR2 YNNKEL (reference sequence). V lost 8 bases and J lost 5; bases outside the gene matches: 12. CDR3 DNA sequence: TGTGCCAGCTCCCAGACTAGCGGGAGTAGTTTGGAGACCCAGTACTTC. Its protein product is CASSQTSGSSLETQYF.